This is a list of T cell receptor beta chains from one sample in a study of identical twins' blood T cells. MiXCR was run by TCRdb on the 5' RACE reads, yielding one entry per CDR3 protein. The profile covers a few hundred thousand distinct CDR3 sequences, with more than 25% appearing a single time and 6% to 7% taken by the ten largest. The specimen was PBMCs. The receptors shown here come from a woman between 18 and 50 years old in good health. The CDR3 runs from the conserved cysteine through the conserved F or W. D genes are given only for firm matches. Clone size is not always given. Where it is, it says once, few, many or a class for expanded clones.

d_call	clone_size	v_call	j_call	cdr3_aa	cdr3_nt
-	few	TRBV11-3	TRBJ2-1	CASSQQWDRDNEQFF	TGTGCCAGCAGCCAACAGTGGGACCGAGACAATGAGCAGTTCTTC
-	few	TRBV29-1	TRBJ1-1	CSVVVQLNTEAFF	TGCAGCGTTGTAGTCCAGTTAAACACTGAAGCTTTCTTT
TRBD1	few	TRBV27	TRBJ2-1	CASSSRTGRFF	TGTGCCAGCAGTTCTCGGACAGGGCGGTTCTTC
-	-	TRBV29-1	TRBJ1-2	CSVVLNGYTF	TGCAGCGTTGTCTTGAATGGCTACACCTTC
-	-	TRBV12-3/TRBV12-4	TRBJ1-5	CASSFRRGPSNQPQHF	TGTGCCAGCAGCTTCCGGAGGGGCCCCAGCAATCAGCCCCAGCATTTT
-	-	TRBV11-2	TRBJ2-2	CASSFTKVELFF	TGTGCCAGCAGCTTTACCAAAGTGGAGCTGTTTTTT
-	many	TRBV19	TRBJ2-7	CATQGSNEQYF	TGTGCCACCCAGGGGAGCAACGAGCAGTACTTC
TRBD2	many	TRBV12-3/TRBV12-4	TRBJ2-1	CASSYSGVSYNEQFF	TGTGCCAGCAGTTATAGCGGGGTCTCCTACAATGAGCAGTTCTTC
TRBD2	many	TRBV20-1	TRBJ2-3	CSAIGTSGGPTDTQYF	TGCAGTGCCATCGGGACTAGCGGGGGGCCCACAGATACGCAGTATTTT
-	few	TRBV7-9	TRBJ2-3	CASFYQDADTQYF	TGTGCCAGCTTTTATCAGGACGCAGATACGCAGTATTTT
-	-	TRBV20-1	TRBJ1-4	CSVSPPGAEKLFF	TGCAGTGTCAGTCCCCCCGGGGCGGAAAAACTGTTTTTT
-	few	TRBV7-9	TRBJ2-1	CASRGPRSDEQFF	TGTGCCAGCAGGGGACCTCGCAGCGATGAGCAGTTCTTC
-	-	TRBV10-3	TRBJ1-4	CAISGQATNEKLFF	TGTGCCATCAGTGGTCAAGCAACTAATGAAAAACTGTTTTTT
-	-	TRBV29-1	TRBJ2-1	CSCGNLYNEQFF	TGCAGTTGCGGGAACCTTTACAATGAGCAGTTCTTC
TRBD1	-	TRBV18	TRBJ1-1	CASSPTGGRDTEAFF	TGTGCCAGCTCGCCGACAGGGGGCCGTGACACTGAAGCTTTCTTT
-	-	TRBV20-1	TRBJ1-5	CSAREPLNQPQHF	TGCAGTGCTAGAGAACCGCTCAATCAGCCCCAGCATTTT
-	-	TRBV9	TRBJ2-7	CASSVALPGDEQYF	TGTGCCAGCAGCGTTGCACTTCCAGGGGACGAGCAGTACTTC
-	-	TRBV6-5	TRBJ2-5	CASSEWGLRETQYF	TGTGCCAGCAGTGAGTGGGGTTTGCGAGAGACCCAGTACTTC
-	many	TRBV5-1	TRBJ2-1	CASSSRRDEGEQFF	TGCGCCAGCAGCAGTAGGCGGGATGAGGGTGAGCAGTTCTTC
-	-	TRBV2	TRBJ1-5	CASRGSGFYQPQHF	TGTGCCAGCCGTGGGTCAGGGTTTTATCAGCCCCAGCATTTT
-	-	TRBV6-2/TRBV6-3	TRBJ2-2	CASRQANTGELFF	TGTGCCAGCAGGCAGGCGAACACCGGGGAGCTGTTTTTT
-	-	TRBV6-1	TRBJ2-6	CASSATASGANVLTF	TGTGCCAGCAGTGCCACCGCATCTGGGGCCAACGTCCTGACTTTC
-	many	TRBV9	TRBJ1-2	CASSDRAINYGYTF	TGTGCCAGCAGCGACAGGGCTATTAACTATGGCTACACCTTC